This T cell receptor beta chain was captured in a study of graft-versus-host responses after intestinal transplantation (dated by TCRdb to the early 2020s). Concerning the study at large: Multivisceral, liver-intestinal, or isolated intestinal transplants were received by the recipients. Every recipient was given anti-thymocyte globulin induction, then maintenance tacrolimus and steroids for about three years. Graft-versus-host and host-versus-graft alloreactive T cell clones were tracked in the graft, circulation and bone marrow after intestinal transplantation using bulk TCR-beta CDR3 sequencing. To identify alloreactive clones, pre-transplant mixed lymphocyte reaction products were sequenced and compared with unstimulated pre-transplant donor and recipient T cells. The cohort enrolled about two dozen intestinal transplant recipients including one retransplant, and a few patients lacking pretransplant specimens were excluded. Donor T cell macrochimerism was defined as a peak of at least 4% donor T cells among recipient peripheral blood mononuclear cells. Instead of going to the commercial service, samples from a few later patients were sequenced in-house on an Illumina MiSeq and processed with MiXCR.

This specimen's time point label, interpreted: cells obtained before transplantation from donor or recipient. In the mixed lymphocyte reactions, roughly 200,000 CFSE-labeled pre-transplant responders were plated with roughly 200,000 irradiated violet-dye-labeled stimulators and cultured for about six days. Proliferating CD3+CD4+CFSE-low and CD3+CD8+CFSE-low responder cells were FACS-sorted on a BD Influx sorter after the mixed lymphocyte reaction. Overall study results and their limits: In the allografts of patients with donor T cell macrochimerism, GvH to HvG T cell clonal ratios were high. The conclusions were limited by the relatively low number and heterogeneity of the intestinal transplant patients. GvH clones were detected in recipient bone marrow, and some appeared earlier in ileal mucosa or blood, consistent with an intestinal mucosal origin. Early after transplant, declines in HvG clones were associated with peak levels of circulating GvH clones.

As regards this clone: Per-base qualities were not stored, and no clone one base away is much larger.

Receptors were amplified or captured by the immunoSEQ multiplex PCR assay. For most patients, genomic DNA was isolated with the Qiagen DNeasy Blood and Tissue Kit and sent frozen to Adaptive Biotechnologies for TCR sequencing. Adaptive Biotechnologies carried out high-throughput TCR-beta CDR3 sequencing of genomic DNA for most patients. Turning to the authors' computational methods: Adaptive's ImmunoSEQ software supplied the TCR sequencing data for 15 to 20 patients, while MiXCR and VDJtools were used to process a few other patients. CD4 versus CD8 sorting errors were corrected by removing sequences found in both subsets at a frequency ratio below 5:1. CDR3 nucleotide sequences shared by donor and recipient were removed because the origin of these sequences could not be assigned. At least 2-fold expansion over unstimulated cells and a minimum CFSE-low frequency of 0.002% (template counts) or 0.001% (read counts) were required for clones to be classified as alloreactive. Clones detected in sequenced pre-transplant spleen, lymph node, or MLR CFSE-low populations of the donor or recipient were defined as mappable. The cumulative frequency of alloreactive clones was calculated as a percentage of all sequences, weighted by copy number. Drawn from immuneACCESS, this table holds only the in-frame rearrangements with V and J called that TCRdb kept. Clones are partly lost; checked studies trace under half to an unresolved V gene and leave the rest unexplained. The V and J calls and clone size come from that table; D and trimming were worked out from the DNA. Counted in this sample were about 8,200 clones; over 25% of them appeared once. The top ten hold 4.5% to 6% of the sample.

The CDR3 runs 17 amino acids, cysteine and phenylalanine included. Kept here is only the CDR3 DNA, which spans 51 bases and is read in frame from base 1. CDR1 SGHTA and CDR2 FQGTGA are derived from the germline V gene. A distance of 14 bases separates the germline ends of V and J, which lose 1 base and 4 bases respectively. The chain uses TRBV7-3 and TRBJ2-6, with TRBD1 as a weak D call on 8 bases. This clonotype originated in a human patient who received an intestinal transplant. This material consisted of alloreactive CD4+ T cells from a mixed lymphocyte reaction culture, taken before intestinal transplant. The cell subset or site label of this sample denotes: CFSE-low proliferating T cells sorted from roughly 6-day pre-transplant mixed lymphocyte reaction (GvH or HvG direction). The DNA reads TGTGCCAGCAGCTTAAATACAGGGGGGGCAGGGGCCAACGTCCTGACTTTC. This translates into CASSLNTGGAGANVLTF. With all but the CDR3 taken from the reference TRBV7-3 and TRBJ2-6 genes, the full variable domain is: GAGVSQTPSNKVTEKGKYVELRCDPISGHTALYWYRQSLGQGPEFLIYFQGTGAADDSGLPNDRFFAVRPEGSVSTLKIQRTERGDSAVYLCASSLNTGGAGANVLTFGAGSRLTVL.